These 21 T cell receptor beta chains came from one sample sequenced in a study of blood T cell repertoires in COVID-19. Method: immunoSEQ multiplex PCR; TCRdb's copy keeps in-frame clones and lacks some. The data contain 55,000 to 65,000 clones, approximately 92% of them singletons. The specimen sequenced was peripheral blood. These receptors were collected from a woman aged 55-69 years with COVID-19, enrolled during active disease.

The chain is built from TRBV4-2 and TRBJ2-2; TRBD1 matches at 8 bases. J was trimmed by 3 bases and V by 0 bases; bases with no gene match: 9. CDR1 is LGHNA, CDR2 YNFKEQ, per germline. CDR3 length equals 18 residues. The CDR3 here is CASSQEDRGVSDTGELFF. The DNA of the CDR3 is TGTGCCAGCAGCCAAGAAGACAGGGGAGTTTCGGACACCGGGGAGCTGTTTTTT.

The chain has TRBV4-1 and TRBJ2-2; 10 bases fit TRBD2. Germline CDR1 reads MGHRA; CDR2 reads YSYEKL. The CDR3 runs to 15 residues. Germline trimming cut 6 bases from V and 4 bases from J; bases unmatched to any gene: 5. The CDR3 loop reads CASSPLAGFTGELFF. In nucleotides, the CDR3 is TGCGCCAGCAGTCCACTAGCGGGATTCACCGGGGAGCTGTTTTTT.

The chain combines TRBV4-3 with TRBJ2-1, with 9 bases identical to TRBD1. V dropped 0 bases and J dropped 14; count of bases not matched to a gene: 5. CDR3 size: 13 residues. Germline V gene lookup returns CDR1 LGHNA and CDR2 YSLEER. The CDR3 here is CASSQEETGGEFF. CDR3 sequence (DNA): TGCGCCAGCAGCCAAGAGGAGACAGGGGGGGAGTTCTTC.

This clone was counted once. This chain links TRBV7-8 with TRBJ2-7, with TRBD1 matching over 9 bases. The CDR3 runs to 13 residues. V was clipped by 5 bases and J by 4 bases; unmatched bases: 3. CDR1 and CDR2 (germline): SGHVS, FQNEAQ. The CDR3 DNA follows: TGTGCCAGCAGCCCGACAGGGGGGTACGAGCAGTACTTC. Translation: CASSPTGGYEQYF.

The V and J genes are TRBV5-1 and TRBJ2-1; no definite D call. CDR1 is SGHRS and CDR2 is YFSETQ in the germline V gene. The CDR3 runs to 14 residues. Trimming cost V 4 bases and J 8 bases, with 16 bases left between them. The CDR3 reads CASSLETPSYEQFF. CDR3 in DNA: TGCGCCAGCAGCCTGGAGACTCCTTCGTATGAGCAGTTCTTC.

The gene calls are TRBV9 and TRBJ2-5; D gene unclear. V was shortened by 4 bases and J by 5 bases, with 15 bases between the two germline ends. The germline V gene encodes CDR1 SGDLS and CDR2 YYNGEE. The CDR3 runs 14 residues. The CDR3 nucleotides are TGTGCCAGCAGCCCTTCTAACAGCCGGGAGACCCAGTACTTC. This encodes CASSPSNSRETQYF.

The rearrangement joins TRBV13 to TRBJ1-5; D gene uncertain. V dropped 3 bases and J dropped 1 base, with 4 bases sitting between them. This CDR3 is 13 amino acids long. CDR1 is PRHDT and CDR2 is FYEKMQ in the germline V gene (reference sequence). The DNA for the CDR3 is TGTGCCAGCAGCTTCTACAGCAATCAGCCCCAGCATTTT. It translates to CASSFYSNQPQHF.

As DNA, the CDR3 is TGTGCCAGCAGTTTATATTCAGGGGGGAATTCACCCCTCCACTTT. Amino acid sequence: CASSLYSGGNSPLHF. The V call is TRBV27, the J call TRBJ1-6; 7 bases agree with TRBD1. The V gene end was trimmed by 1 base and the J gene end by 7 bases; junction bases not matched to a gene: 4. The CDR3 totals 15 residues. From germline, CDR1 is MNHEY and CDR2 SMNVEV (reference sequence).

The rearrangement links TRBV12-5 to TRBJ1-1; 9 bases line up with TRBD1. V was clipped by 6 bases and J by 4 bases; unmatched bases: 6. The CDR3 loop spans 14 amino acids. Germline lookup yields CDR1 LGHNT and CDR2 FRNRAP. The CDR3 DNA follows: TGTGCTAGTGGGCTACAGGGGGCAGGCACTGAAGCTTTCTTT. The encoded protein is CASGLQGAGTEAFF.

This chain joins TRBV7-9 and TRBJ1-2; D is unresolved. Germline V gene sequence: CDR1 SEHNR, CDR2 FQNEAQ (reference sequence). The CDR3 is 12 amino acids. The CDR3 region has the DNA TGTGTGGGAGGTTCGTTAGACTATGGCTACACCTTC. Its protein is CVGGSLDYGYTF.

This sequence joins TRBV5-1 and TRBJ1-1, with TRBD1 identical over 7 bases. Germline V CDR1 and CDR2: SGHRS, YFSETQ. The CDR3 has 15 residues. V lost 2 bases and J lost 0; bases outside the gene matches: 4. The CDR3 DNA is TGCGCCAGCAGCTTAGGGGGACAGTTGAACACTGAAGCTTTCTTT. This translates into CASSLGGQLNTEAFF. Combining the CDR3 with reference TRBV5-1 and TRBJ1-1 gives the whole variable domain KAGVTQTPRYLIKTRGQQVTLSCSPISGHRSVSWYQQTPGQGLQFLFEYFSETQRNKGNFPGRFSGRQFSNSRSEMNVSTLELGDSALYLCASSLGGQLNTEAFFGQGTRLTVV.

The rearrangement uses TRBV7-8 and TRBJ2-3; 8 positions match TRBD2. The CDR3 extends over 19 amino acids. Trimming at V came to 2 bases and at J to 2 bases, leaving 15 bases not matched to a gene. CDR1 is SGHVS and CDR2 is FQNEAQ in the germline V gene. CDR3 coding DNA: TGTGCCAGCAGCTTAATGCCCCTATCGGGACTAGTTTACACAGATACGCAGTATTTT. This translates into CASSLMPLSGLVYTDTQYF.

This chain connects TRBV15 to TRBJ2-1; D is unresolved. Trimming removed 4 bases from V and 1 base from J, with 8 bases in between. The CDR3 loop spans 14 amino acids. The V gene's germline CDR1 is LNHNV and CDR2 YYDKDF (reference sequence). The chain's CDR3 is CATSTSVSYNEQFF. The CDR3 nucleotides read TGTGCCACCAGCACCAGTGTATCCTACAATGAGCAGTTCTTC.

The chain carries TRBV25-1 and TRBJ2-6, with 7 bases aligning to TRBD1. V lost 6 bases, J lost 1 base, and 0 bases stayed unmatched. The CDR3 extends over 14 amino acids. Germline V lookup: CDR1 MGHDK, CDR2 SYGVNS. The CDR3 is CASRDRSGANVLTF. The CDR3 DNA reads TGTGCCAGCAGGGACAGGTCTGGGGCCAACGTCCTGACTTTC.

This rearrangement joins TRBV27 to TRBJ1-5; 7 bases align to TRBD1. The CDR3 covers 18 residues. Germline V gives CDR1 MNHEY, CDR2 SMNVEV (reference sequence). J lost 2 bases, V lost 3 bases, and 13 bases had no gene match. For the CDR3, the DNA is TGTGCCAGCAGTTTCCAACCCCTTCCGGGACAGCGCAATCAGCCCCAGCATTTT. The encoded protein is CASSFQPLPGQRNQPQHF.

In this sample, this clone turned up once. J is TRBJ2-3 and V is TRBV10-3; D not resolved. The V end was cut by 0 bases, the J end by 4 bases, with 20 bases between. The CDR3 totals 18 residues. The germline gives CDR1 ENHRY, CDR2 SYGVKD. CDR3: CAISESLTSTPRADTQYF. The CDR3 DNA is TGTGCCATCAGTGAGTCCTTAACCTCGACACCACGTGCAGATACGCAGTATTTT.

The chain carries TRBV7-9 and TRBJ1-1; the D is unclear. The germline V and J ends were trimmed by 1 base and 1 base, with 7 bases remaining between them. Germline-derived CDR1 and CDR2 are SEHNR and FQNEAQ (reference sequence). The CDR3 length is 14 residues. The CDR3 loop is CASSLGGGNTEAFF. The CDR3 region has the DNA TGTGCCAGCAGCTTAGGGGGAGGGAACACTGAAGCTTTCTTT.

CDR3 DNA sequence: TGTGCCAGCAGTGACTCCGCAGGGGCCAGCACAGATACGCAGTATTTT. Protein product: CASSDSAGASTDTQYF. The rearrangement links TRBV6-4 to TRBJ2-3; D perhaps matches TRBD1 (6 bases). The CDR3 is made up of 16 amino acids. Per the germline V gene, CDR1 is MRHNA and CDR2 is SNTAGT. V lost 0 bases to trimming and J lost 0 bases, with 10 bases between them.

The chain links TRBV30 to TRBJ1-6; 7 bases are a match to TRBD1. The CDR3 is 14 residues long. The germline CDR1 and CDR2 sequences are GTSNPN and SVGIG (reference sequence). Unmatched junction bases numbered 8, after V lost 7 bases and J lost 5 bases. CDR3 loop: CAFHRGLDNSPLHF. In DNA, the CDR3 is TGTGCCTTCCACAGGGGTCTGGATAATTCACCCCTCCACTTT.

This rearrangement joins TRBV28 to TRBJ2-7; the D is unclear. Trimming removed 5 bases from V and 6 bases from J, with 11 bases in between. Germline loops: CDR1 MDHEN, CDR2 SYDVKM. The CDR3 is made up of 12 amino acids. The CDR3 bases are TGTGCCAGCAGTCGACAAGGAATCGAGCAGTACTTC. Translation: CASSRQGIEQYF.

The rearrangement joins TRBV7-2 to TRBJ2-7; D might be TRBD1 (8 bases). CDR1 is SGHTA and CDR2 is FQGNSA in the germline V gene. Trimming pared 4 bases from V and 7 bases from J, leaving 14 bases between. The CDR3 spans 13 residues. CDR3 coding DNA: TGTGCCAGCAGCTCGGACAGGGAGGGAGAGCAGTACTTC. This translates into CASSSDREGEQYF. The full variable domain, in which reference TRBV7-2 and TRBJ2-7 provide the parts outside the CDR3, is GAGVSQSPSNKVTEKGKDVELRCDPISGHTALYWYRQSLGQGLEFLIYFQGNSAPDKSGLPSDRFSAERTGGSVSTLTIQRTQQEDSAVYLCASSSDREGEQYFGPGTRLTVT.